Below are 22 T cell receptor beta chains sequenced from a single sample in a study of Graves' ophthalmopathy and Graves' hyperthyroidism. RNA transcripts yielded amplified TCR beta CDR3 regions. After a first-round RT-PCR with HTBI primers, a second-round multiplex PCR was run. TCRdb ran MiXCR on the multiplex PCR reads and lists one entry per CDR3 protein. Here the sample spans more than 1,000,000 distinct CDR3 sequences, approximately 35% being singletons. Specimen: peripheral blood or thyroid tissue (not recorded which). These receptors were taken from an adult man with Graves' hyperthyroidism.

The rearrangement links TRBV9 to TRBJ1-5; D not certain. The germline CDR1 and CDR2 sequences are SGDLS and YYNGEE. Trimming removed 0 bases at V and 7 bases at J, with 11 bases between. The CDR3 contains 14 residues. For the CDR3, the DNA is TGTGCCAGCAGCGTAGACGGTTATGGGCAGCCCCAGCATTTT. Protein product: CASSVDGYGQPQHF.

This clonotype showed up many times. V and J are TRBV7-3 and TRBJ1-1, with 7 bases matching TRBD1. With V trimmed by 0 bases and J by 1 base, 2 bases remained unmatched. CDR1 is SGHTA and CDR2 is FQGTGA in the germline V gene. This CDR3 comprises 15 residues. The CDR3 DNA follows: TGTGCCAGCAGCTTAACGACAGGGTGGAACACTGAAGCTTTCTTT. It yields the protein CASSLTTGWNTEAFF.

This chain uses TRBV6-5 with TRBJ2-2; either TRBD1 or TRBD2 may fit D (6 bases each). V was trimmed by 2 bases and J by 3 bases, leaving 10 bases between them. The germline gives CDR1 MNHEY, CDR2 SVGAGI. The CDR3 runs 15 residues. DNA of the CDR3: TGTGCCAGCAGTTACCGGGGGCCTGACACCGGGGAGCTGTTTTTT. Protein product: CASSYRGPDTGELFF.

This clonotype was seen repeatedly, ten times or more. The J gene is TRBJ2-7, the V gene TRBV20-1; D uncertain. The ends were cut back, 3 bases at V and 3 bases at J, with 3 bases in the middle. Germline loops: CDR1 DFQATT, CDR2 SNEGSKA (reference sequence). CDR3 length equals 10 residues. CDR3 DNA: TGCAGTGCTAGTCTCTACGAGCAGTACTTC. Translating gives CSASLYEQYF.

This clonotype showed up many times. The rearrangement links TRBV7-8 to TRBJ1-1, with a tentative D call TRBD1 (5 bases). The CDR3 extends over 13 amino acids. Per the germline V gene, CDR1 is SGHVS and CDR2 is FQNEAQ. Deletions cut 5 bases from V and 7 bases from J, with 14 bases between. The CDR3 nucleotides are TGTGCCAGCAGCCAAGCGACAGTAATTGAAGCTTTCTTT. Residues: CASSQATVIEAFF. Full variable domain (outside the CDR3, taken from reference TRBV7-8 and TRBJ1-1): GAGVSQSPRYKVAKRGQDVALRCDPISGHVSLFWYQQALGQGPEFLTYFQNEAQLDKSGLPSDRFFAERPEGSVSTLKIQRTQQEDSAVYLCASSQATVIEAFFGQGTRLTVV.

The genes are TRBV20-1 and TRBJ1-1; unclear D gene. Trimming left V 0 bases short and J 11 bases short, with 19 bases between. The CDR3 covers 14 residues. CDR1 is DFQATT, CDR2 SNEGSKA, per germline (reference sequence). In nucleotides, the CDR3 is TGCAGTGCTAGAGATGAGATTCGATTGGGTTTTGCTTTCTTT. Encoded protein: CSARDEIRLGFAFF.

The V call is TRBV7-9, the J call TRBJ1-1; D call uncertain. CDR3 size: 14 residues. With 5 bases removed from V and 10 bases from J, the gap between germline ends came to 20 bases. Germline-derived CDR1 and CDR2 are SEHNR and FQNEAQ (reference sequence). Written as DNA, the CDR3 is TGTGCCAGCAGCACCAACGCCGGGGTCTTCGGAGCTTTCTTT. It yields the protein CASSTNAGVFGAFF.

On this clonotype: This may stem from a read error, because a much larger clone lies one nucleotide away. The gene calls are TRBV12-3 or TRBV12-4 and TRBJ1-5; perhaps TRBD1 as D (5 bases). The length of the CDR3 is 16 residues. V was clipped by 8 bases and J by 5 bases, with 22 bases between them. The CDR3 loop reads CASRKTGGYGHQPQHF. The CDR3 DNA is TGTGCCAGCCGGAAGACGGGGGGTTACGGCCATCAGCCCCAGCATTTT.

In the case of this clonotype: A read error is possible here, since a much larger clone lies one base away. DNA of the CDR3: TGTGCCAGTAGACCCGCCCCCAGGGAGACCCAGTACTTC. Amino acids: CASRPAPRETQYF. This chain connects TRBV25-1 to TRBJ2-5; D remains unclear. Per the germline V gene, CDR1 is MGHDK and CDR2 is SYGVNS. CDR3 size: 13 residues. Deletions cut 9 bases from V and 5 bases from J, with 16 bases between.

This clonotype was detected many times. The CDR3 loop reads CASSGRDSRAGETQYF. The CDR3 DNA is TGTGCCAGCAGTGGGAGGGACTCCCGGGCGGGGGAGACCCAGTACTTC. V is TRBV2 and J is TRBJ2-5; tentatively, D is TRBD2 (6 bases). Germline assignment: CDR1 SNHLY and CDR2 FYNNEI. CDR3 length equals 16 residues. With 4 bases removed from V and 5 bases from J, the gap between germline ends came to 20 bases.

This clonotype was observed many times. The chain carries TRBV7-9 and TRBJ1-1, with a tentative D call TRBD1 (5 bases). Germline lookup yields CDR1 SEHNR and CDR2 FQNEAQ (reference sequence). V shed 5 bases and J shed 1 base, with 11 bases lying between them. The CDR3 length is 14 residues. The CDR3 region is CASSITGPNTEAFF. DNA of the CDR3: TGTGCCAGCAGCATAACAGGACCGAACACTGAAGCTTTCTTT.

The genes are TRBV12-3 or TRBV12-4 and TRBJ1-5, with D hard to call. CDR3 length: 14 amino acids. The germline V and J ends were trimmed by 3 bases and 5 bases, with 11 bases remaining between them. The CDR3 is CASSFGRIDQPQHF. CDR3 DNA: TGTGCCAGCAGTTTTGGACGGATTGATCAGCCCCAGCATTTT.

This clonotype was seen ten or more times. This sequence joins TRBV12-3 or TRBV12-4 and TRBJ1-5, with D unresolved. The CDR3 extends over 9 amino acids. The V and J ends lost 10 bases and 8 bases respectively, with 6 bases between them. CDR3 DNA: TGTGCCACCAACAAGCCCCAGCATTTT. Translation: CATNKPQHF.

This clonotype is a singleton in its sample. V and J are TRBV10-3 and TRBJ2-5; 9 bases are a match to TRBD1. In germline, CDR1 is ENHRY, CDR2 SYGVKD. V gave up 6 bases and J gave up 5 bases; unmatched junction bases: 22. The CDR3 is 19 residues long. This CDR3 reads CAISPGTGKNRLKFETQYF. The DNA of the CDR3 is TGTGCCATCAGCCCGGGGACAGGGAAGAACCGTCTAAAGTTTGAGACCCAGTACTTC.

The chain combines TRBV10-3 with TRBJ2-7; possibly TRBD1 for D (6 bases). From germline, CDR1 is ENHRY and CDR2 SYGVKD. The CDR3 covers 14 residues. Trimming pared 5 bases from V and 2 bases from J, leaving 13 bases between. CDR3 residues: CAISYTGLAYEQYF. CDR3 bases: TGTGCCATCAGTTACACAGGGTTGGCCTACGAGCAGTACTTC.

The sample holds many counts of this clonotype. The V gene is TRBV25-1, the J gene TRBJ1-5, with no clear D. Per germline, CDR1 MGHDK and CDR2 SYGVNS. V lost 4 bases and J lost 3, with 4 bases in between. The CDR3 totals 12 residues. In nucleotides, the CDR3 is TGTGCCAGCAGTGCTACCAATCAGCCCCAGCATTTT. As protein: CASSATNQPQHF.

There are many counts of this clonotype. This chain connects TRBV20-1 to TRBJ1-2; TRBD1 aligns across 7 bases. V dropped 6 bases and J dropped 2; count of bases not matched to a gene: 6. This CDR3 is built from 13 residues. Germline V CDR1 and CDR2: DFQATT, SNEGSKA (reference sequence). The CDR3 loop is CSAPYRGNYGYTF. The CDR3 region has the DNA TGCAGTGCACCATACAGGGGCAACTATGGCTACACCTTC.

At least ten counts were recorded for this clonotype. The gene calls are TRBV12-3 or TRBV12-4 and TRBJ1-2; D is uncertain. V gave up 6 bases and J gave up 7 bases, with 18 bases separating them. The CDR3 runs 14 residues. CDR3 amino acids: CASSLKPTSGGYTF. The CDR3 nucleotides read TGTGCCAGCAGCCTAAAACCGACGTCCGGTGGCTACACCTTC.

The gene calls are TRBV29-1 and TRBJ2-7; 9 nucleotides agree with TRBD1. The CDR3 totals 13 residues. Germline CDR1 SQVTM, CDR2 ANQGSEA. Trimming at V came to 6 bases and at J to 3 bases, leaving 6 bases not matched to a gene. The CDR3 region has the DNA TGCAGCGTCGTATGGACAGGGGACTACGAGCAGTACTTC. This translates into CSVVWTGDYEQYF.

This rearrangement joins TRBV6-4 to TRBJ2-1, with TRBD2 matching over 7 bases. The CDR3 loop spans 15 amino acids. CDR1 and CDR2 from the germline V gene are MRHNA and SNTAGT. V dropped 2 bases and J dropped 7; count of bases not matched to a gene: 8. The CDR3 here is CASSDGAGSGNEQFF. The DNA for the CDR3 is TGTGCCAGCAGTGACGGAGCGGGGTCTGGGAATGAGCAGTTCTTC.

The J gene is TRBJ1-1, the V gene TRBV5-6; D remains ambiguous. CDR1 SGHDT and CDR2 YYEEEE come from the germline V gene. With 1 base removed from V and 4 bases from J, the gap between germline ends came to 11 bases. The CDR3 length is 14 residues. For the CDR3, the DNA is TGTGCCAGCAGCTTGCCGGGGTCATCCACTGAAGCTTTCTTT. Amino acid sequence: CASSLPGSSTEAFF.

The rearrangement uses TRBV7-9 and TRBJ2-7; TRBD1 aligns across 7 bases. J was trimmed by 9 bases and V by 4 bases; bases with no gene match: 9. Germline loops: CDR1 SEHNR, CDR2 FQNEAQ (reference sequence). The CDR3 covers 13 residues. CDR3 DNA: TGTGCCAGCAGCTCTGACAGGGTTTGGGGGCAGTACTTC. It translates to CASSSDRVWGQYF.